This TCR beta chain was observed in a study of molecular identifiers for immune sequencing clone quantification. The study, taken as a whole, reports: In naive cells, clones above 20 RNA copies held under 1% of molecules, whereas in effector cells they held over 98%.

Previously reported methods and listed TCR primers produced the bulk TCR libraries. TCRdb redid the calling of the PCR reads with MiXCR, one entry per CDR3 protein. The sample yields about half a million distinct CDR3 sequences, 20% to 25% seen once. Concerning this clonotype: Its antigen remains unidentified. At one of its ends the junction is not consistent with the germline gene, which may arise from a read error.

Germline CDR1 MNHNS, CDR2 SASEGT. The CDR3 has 15 residues. As CD8+CD4-CCR7+CD45RA+ cells, naive CD8 T cells were sorted. This sequence was found in a human donor in good health. Some libraries in this study had Jurkat cell RNA spiked in. The chain recombines TRBV6-1 with TRBJ1-5; D unclear. Sequenced sample: naive CD8+ T cells from blood, with Jurkat cell RNA spiked in. This sample's subset: FACS-sorted CD8+CD4-CCR7+CD45RA+ naive T cells. The DNA for the CDR3 is TGTGCCAGCAGAGTCCGGGTATCAAGCAATCAGCCCCGGCATTTT. Its translation: CASRVRVSSNQPRHF.